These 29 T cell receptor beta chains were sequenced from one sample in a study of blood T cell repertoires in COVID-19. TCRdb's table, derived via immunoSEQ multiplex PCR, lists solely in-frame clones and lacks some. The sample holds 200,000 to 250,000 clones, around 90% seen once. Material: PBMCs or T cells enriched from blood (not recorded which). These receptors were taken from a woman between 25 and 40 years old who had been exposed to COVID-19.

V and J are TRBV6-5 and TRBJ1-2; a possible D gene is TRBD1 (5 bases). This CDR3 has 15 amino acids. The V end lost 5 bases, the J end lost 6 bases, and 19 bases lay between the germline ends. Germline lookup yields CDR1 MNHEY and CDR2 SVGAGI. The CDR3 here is CASSRGGNALHGYTF. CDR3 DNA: TGTGCCAGCAGTAGGGGTGGGAATGCTCTGCATGGCTACACCTTC.

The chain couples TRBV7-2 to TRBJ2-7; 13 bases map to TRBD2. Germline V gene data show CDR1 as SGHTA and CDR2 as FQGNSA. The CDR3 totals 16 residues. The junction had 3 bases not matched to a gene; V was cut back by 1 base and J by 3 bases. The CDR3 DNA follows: TGTGCCAGCAGCTTAGAAGGGACTAGCGGGATCTACGAGCAGTACTTC. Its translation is CASSLEGTSGIYEQYF.

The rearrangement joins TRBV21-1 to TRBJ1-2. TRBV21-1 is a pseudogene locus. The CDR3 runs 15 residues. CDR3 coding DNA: TGTGCCAGCAGCCCTGCAGGGACTGCCCGCTATGGCTACACCTTC. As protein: CASSPAGTARYGYTF.

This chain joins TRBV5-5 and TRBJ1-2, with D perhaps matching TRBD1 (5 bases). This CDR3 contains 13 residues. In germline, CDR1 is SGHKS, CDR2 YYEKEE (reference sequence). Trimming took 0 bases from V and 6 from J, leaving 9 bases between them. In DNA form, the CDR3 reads TGTGCCAGCAGCTTGGGGACAACTCATGGCTACACCTTC. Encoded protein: CASSLGTTHGYTF.

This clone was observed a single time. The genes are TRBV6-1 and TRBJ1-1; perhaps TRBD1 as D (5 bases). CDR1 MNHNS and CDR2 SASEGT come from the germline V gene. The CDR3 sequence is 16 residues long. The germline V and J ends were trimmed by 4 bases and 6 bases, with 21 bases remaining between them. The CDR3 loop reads CASSVEGRGGVAEAFF. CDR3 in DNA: TGTGCCAGCAGTGTCGAGGGGAGGGGTGGTGTAGCTGAAGCTTTCTTT.

The DNA of the CDR3 is TGTGCCAGCAGTGGACTAGCGGGAGGCCCCTACGAGCAGTACTTC. This codes for CASSGLAGGPYEQYF. The V call is TRBV2, the J call TRBJ2-7; 13 bases are shared with TRBD2. The germline gives CDR1 SNHLY, CDR2 FYNNEI. V gave up 4 bases and J gave up 2 bases; unmatched junction bases: 2. The length of the CDR3 is 15 residues.

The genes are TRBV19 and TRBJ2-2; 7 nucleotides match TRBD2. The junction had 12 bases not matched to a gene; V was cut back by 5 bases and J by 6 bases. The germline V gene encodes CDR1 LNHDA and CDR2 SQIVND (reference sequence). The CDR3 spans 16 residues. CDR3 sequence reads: CASSRRGGIGAGELFF. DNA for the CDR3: TGTGCCAGTAGTCGACGCGGGGGTATCGGGGCCGGGGAGCTGTTTTTT.

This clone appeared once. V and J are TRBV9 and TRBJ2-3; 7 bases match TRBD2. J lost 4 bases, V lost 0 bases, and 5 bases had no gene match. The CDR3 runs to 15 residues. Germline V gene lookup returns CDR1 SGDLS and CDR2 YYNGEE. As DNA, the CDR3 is TGTGCCAGCAGCGTAGTCGGCGGGAGATCAGATACGCAGTATTTT. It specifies CASSVVGGRSDTQYF.

CDR3 in DNA: TGTGCCATCAGTGAGTTCTGGGGGGGAACTGAAGCTTTCTTT. It specifies CAISEFWGGTEAFF. V usage is TRBV10-3 and J usage is TRBJ1-1; D is possibly TRBD1 (5 bases). CDR3 length: 14 residues. V lost 1 base, J lost 5 bases, and 11 bases lay in between. Germline V gene lookup returns CDR1 ENHRY and CDR2 SYGVKD.

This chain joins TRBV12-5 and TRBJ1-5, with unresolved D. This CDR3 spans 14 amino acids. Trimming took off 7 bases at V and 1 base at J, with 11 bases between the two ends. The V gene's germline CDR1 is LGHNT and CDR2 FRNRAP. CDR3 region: CASASTWSNQPQHF. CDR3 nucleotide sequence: TGTGCTAGTGCTTCCACATGGAGCAATCAGCCCCAGCATTTT.

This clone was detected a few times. CDR3 amino acids: CASSRETGANQPQHF. As DNA, the CDR3 is TGCGCCAGCAGCAGGGAGACAGGGGCAAATCAGCCCCAGCATTTT. The V and J genes are TRBV5-1 and TRBJ1-5; 8 nucleotides agree with TRBD1. J was trimmed by 4 bases and V by 4 bases; bases with no gene match: 7. Germline V lookup: CDR1 SGHRS, CDR2 YFSETQ. This CDR3 comprises 15 residues.

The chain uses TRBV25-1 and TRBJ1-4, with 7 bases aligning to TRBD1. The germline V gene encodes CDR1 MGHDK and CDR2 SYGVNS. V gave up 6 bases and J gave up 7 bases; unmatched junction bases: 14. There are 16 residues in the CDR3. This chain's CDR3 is CASRAASHRGGEKLFF. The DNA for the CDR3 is TGTGCCAGCAGGGCCGCTTCGCACAGGGGAGGTGAAAAACTGTTTTTT. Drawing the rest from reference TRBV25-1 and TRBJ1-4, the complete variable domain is EADIYQTPRYLVIGTGKKITLECSQTMGHDKMYWYQQDPGMELHLIHYSYGVNSTEKGDLSSESTVSRIRTEHFPLTLESARPSHTSQYLCASRAASHRGGEKLFFGSGTQLSVL.

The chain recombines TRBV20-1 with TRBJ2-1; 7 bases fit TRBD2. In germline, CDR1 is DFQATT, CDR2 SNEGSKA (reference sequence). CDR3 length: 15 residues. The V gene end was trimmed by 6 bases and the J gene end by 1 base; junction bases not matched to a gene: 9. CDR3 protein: CSASSGRGSYNEQFF. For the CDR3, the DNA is TGCAGTGCCAGTAGCGGGCGGGGATCCTACAATGAGCAGTTCTTC.

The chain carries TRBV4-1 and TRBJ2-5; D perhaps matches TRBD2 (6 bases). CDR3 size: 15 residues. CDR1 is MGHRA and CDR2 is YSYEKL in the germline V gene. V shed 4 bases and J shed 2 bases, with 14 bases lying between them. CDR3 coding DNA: TGCGCCAGCAGCCTTCGACTAGGACGACAAGAGACCCAGTACTTC. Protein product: CASSLRLGRQETQYF.

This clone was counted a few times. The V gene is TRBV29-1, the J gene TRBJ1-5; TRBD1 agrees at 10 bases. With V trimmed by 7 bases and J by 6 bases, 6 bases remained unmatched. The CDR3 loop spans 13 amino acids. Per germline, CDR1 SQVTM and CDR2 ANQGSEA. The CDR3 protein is CSAGTGVSQPQHF. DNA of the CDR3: TGCAGCGCCGGGACAGGGGTCAGTCAGCCCCAGCATTTT.

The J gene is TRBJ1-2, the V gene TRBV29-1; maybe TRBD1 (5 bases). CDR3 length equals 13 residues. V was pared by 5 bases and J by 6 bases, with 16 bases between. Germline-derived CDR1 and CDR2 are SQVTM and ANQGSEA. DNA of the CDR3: TGCAGCGTTCTTGACCGGGGGATTGATGGCTACACCTTC. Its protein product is CSVLDRGIDGYTF. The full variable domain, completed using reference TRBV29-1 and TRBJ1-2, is SAVISQKPSRDICQRGTSLTIQCQVDSQVTMMFWYRQQPGQSLTLIATANQGSEATYESGFVIDKFPISRPNLTFSTLTVSNMSPEDSSIYLCSVLDRGIDGYTFGSGTRLTVV.

CDR3 residues: CASSSTTTGHMNTEAFF. CDR3 bases: TGCGCCAGCAGCTCAACCACGACAGGGCACATGAACACTGAAGCTTTCTTT. V gene TRBV5-1 combines with J gene TRBJ1-1; 7 bases match TRBD1. CDR1 SGHRS and CDR2 YFSETQ come from the germline V gene. V was pared by 3 bases and J by 0 bases, with 11 bases of the junction left unmatched. This CDR3 is 17 amino acids long.

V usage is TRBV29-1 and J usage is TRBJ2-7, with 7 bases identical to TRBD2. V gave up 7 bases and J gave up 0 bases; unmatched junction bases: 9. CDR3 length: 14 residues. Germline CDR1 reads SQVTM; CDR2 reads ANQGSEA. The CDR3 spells CSATGTTSSYEQYF. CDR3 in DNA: TGCAGCGCCACCGGGACTACAAGCTCCTACGAGCAGTACTTC.

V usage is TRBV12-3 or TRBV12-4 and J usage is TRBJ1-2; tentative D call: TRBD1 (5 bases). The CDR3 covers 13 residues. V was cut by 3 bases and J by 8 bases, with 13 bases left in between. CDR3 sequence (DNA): TGTGCCAGCAGTTTGGCCGGAGGGGAGGGCTACACCTTC. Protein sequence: CASSLAGGEGYTF.

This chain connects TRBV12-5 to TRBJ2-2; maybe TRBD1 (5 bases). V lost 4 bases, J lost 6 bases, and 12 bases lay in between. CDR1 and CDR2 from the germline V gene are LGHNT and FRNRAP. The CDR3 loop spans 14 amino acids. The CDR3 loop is CASGSSLRAGELFF. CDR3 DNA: TGTGCTAGTGGTTCCTCACTCAGGGCCGGGGAGCTGTTTTTT. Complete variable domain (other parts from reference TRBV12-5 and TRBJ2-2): DARVTQTPRHKVTEMGQEVTMRCQPILGHNTVFWYRQTMMQGLELLAYFRNRAPLDDSGMPKDRFSAEMPDATLATLKIQPSEPRDSAVYFCASGSSLRAGELFFGEGSRLTVL.

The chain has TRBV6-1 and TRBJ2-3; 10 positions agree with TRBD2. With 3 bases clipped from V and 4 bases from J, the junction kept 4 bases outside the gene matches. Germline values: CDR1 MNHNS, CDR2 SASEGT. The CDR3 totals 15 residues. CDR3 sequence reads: CASSEPSGSSDTQYF. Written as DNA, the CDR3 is TGTGCCAGCAGTGAGCCTAGCGGGAGCTCAGATACGCAGTATTTT.

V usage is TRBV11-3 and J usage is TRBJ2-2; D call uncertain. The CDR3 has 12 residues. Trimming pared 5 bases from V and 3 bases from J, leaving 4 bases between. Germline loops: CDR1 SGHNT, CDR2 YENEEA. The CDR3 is CASSSYTGELFF. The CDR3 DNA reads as TGTGCCAGCAGCAGCTACACCGGGGAGCTGTTTTTT.

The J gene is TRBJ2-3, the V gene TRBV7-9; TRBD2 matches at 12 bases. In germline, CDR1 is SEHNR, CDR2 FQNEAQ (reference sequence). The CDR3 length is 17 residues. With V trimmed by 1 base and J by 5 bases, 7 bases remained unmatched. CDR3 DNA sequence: TGTGCCAGCAGCTTAGACGGTAGACTAGCGGGAGAAGATACGCAGTATTTT. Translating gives CASSLDGRLAGEDTQYF.

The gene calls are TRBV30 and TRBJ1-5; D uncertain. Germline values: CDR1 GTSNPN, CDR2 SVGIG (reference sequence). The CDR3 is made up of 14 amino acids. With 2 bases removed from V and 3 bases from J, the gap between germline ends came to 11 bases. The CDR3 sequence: CAWSLNGINQPQHF. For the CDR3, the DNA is TGTGCCTGGAGTTTGAACGGGATCAATCAGCCCCAGCATTTT.

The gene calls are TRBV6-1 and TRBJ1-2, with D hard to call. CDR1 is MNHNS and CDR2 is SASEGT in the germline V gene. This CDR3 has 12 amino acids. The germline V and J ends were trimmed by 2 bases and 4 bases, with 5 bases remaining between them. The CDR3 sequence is CASSEFRYGYTF. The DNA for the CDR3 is TGTGCCAGCAGTGAATTCCGCTATGGCTACACCTTC.

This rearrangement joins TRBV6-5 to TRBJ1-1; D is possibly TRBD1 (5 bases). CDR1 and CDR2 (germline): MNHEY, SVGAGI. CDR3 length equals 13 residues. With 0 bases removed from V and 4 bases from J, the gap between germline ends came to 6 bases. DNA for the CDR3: TGTGCCAGCAGTTACTCAGGGGCCACTGAAGCTTTCTTT. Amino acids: CASSYSGATEAFF.

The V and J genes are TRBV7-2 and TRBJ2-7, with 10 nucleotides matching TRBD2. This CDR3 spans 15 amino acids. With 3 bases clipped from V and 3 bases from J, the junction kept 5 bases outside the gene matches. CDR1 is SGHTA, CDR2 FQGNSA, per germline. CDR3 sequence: CASSLGTSAHYEQYF. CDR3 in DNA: TGTGCCAGCAGCTTGGGGACTAGCGCTCACTACGAGCAGTACTTC.

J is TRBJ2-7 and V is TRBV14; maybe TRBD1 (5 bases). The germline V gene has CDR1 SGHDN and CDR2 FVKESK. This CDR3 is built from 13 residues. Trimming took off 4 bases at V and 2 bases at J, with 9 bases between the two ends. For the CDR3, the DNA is TGTGCCAGCAGCCTCGGACATCCCTACGAGCAGTACTTC. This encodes CASSLGHPYEQYF.

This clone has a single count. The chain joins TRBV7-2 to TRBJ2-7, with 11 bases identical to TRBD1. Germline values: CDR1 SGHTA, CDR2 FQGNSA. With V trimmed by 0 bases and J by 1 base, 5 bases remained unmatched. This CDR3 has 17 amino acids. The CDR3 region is CASSLAGGQGASYEQYF. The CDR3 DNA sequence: TGTGCCAGCAGCTTAGCTGGAGGACAGGGGGCATCCTACGAGCAGTACTTC. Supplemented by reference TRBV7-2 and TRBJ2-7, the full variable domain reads GAGVSQSPSNKVTEKGKDVELRCDPISGHTALYWYRQSLGQGLEFLIYFQGNSAPDKSGLPSDRFSAERTGGSVSTLTIQRTQQEDSAVYLCASSLAGGQGASYEQYFGPGTRLTVT.